This TCR beta chain was sequenced in a study of Ad26.COV2.S vaccination and SARS-CoV-2 variants. In the study overall: Enrollment placed the donor in the COV1001 Ad26.COV2.S trial arm.

Regarding treatment: some 20 received Ad26.COV2.S at low or high dose, single or two shots; about 5 received placebo; per-sample allocation not given. Material that was analyzed had been drawn on day 63 after the first vaccine or placebo injection. Boston hosted the donor, who was an adult aged 18-55 years. Germline V CDR1 and CDR2: LNHDA, SQIVND (reference sequence). The CDR3 is made up of 15 amino acids. V was shortened by 2 bases and J by 0 bases, with 8 bases between the two germline ends. The protocol was immunoSEQ multiplex PCR, while the TCRdb copy is restricted to in-frame clones and leaves out a portion. Among about 400,000 clones listed, 89% were seen once.

This chain connects TRBV19 to TRBJ1-3; D ambiguous. The sequenced sample was peripheral blood, obtained in a trial of Ad26.COV2.S vaccine versus placebo. This receptor was identified in a person between 18 and 60 years old who received the Ad26.COV2.S COVID-19 vaccine or a placebo. The CDR3 bases are TGTGCCAGTAGTATAACAGCTCTCTCTGGAAACACCATATATTTT. Its translation: CASSITALSGNTIYF.